This entry concerns a single TCR beta chain. These data belong to a study of technical replicates of blood from a handful of donors. This CDR3 contains 14 residues. V lost 4 bases and J 1 base, leaving 10 bases between the germline ends. Germline V gene lookup returns CDR1 MNHEY and CDR2 SMNVEV (reference sequence). The repertoire was sequenced with immunoSEQ multiplex PCR; TCRdb's copy has only in-frame clones and lacks some. Of about 90,000 clones detected, about 93% appear once; the ten largest clones hold over 0.2%. The TCR originated in a human donor in good health. The J gene is TRBJ1-1, the V gene TRBV27; D is possibly TRBD1 (5 bases). The material sequenced was T cells isolated from PBMCs. Here the CDR3 reads CASSYIQGNTEAFF. CDR3 bases: TGTGCCAGCAGTTACATCCAGGGGAACACTGAAGCTTTCTTT.